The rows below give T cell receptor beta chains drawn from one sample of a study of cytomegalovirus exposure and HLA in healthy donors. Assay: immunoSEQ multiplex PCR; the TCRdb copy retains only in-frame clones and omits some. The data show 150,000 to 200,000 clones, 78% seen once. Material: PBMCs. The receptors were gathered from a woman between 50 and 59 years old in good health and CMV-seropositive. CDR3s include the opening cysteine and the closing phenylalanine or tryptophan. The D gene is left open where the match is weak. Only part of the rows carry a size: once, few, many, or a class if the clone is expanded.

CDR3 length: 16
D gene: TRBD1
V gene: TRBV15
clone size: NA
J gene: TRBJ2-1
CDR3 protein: CATSRDRDRAYNEQFF
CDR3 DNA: TGTGCCACCAGCAGAGATCGGGACAGGGCCTACAATGAGCAGTTCTTC

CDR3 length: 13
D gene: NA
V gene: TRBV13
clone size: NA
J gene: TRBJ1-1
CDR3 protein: CASNGLMNTEAFF
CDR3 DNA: TGTGCCAGCAACGGACTGATGAACACTGAAGCTTTCTTT

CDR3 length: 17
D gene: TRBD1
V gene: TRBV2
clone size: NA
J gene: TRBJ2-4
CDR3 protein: CASSEGTGIRAKNIQYF
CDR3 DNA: TGTGCCAGCAGTGAAGGGACAGGGATTCGAGCCAAAAACATTCAGTACTTC

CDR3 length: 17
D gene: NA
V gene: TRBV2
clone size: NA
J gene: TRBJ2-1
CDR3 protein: CASSPLAPGHLHNEQFF
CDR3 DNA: TGTGCCAGCAGCCCACTGGCCCCGGGACACCTCCACAATGAGCAGTTCTTC

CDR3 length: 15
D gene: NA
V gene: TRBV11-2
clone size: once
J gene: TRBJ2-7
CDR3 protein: CASSLDRGPLYEQYF
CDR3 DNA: TGTGCCAGCAGCTTAGATAGGGGTCCCCTCTACGAGCAGTACTTC

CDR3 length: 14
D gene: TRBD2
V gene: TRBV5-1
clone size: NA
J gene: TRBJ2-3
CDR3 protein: CASSLSGGPDTQYF
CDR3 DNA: TGCGCCAGCAGCTTAAGCGGGGGCCCAGATACGCAGTATTTT

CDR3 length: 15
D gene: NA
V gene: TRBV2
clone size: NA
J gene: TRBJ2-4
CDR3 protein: CASSPRRETKNIQYF
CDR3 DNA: TGTGCCAGCAGTCCCCGGAGGGAAACCAAAAACATTCAGTACTTC

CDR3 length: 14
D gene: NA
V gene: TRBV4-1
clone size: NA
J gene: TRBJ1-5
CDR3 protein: CASSLNPGNQPQHF
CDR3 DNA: TGCGCCAGCAGCCTCAACCCAGGGAACCAGCCCCAGCATTTT

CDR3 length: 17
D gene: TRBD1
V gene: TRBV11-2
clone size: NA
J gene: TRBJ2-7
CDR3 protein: CASSLVVGFGTEDEQYF
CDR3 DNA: TGTGCCAGCAGCTTAGTGGTTGGCTTCGGGACAGAAGACGAGCAGTACTTC

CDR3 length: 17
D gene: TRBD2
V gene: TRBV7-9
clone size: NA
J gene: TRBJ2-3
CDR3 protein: CASSLALLAGRTDTQYF
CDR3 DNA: TGTGCCAGCAGCTTAGCGCTCCTAGCGGGGCGCACAGATACGCAGTATTTT

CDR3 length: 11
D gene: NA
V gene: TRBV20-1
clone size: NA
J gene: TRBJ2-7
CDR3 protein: CSVGLIYEQYF
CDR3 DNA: TGCAGCGTAGGACTGATCTACGAGCAGTACTTC

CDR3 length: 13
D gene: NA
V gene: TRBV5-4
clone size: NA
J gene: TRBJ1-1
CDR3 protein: CASSLFMNTEAFF
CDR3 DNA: TGTGCCAGCAGCCTTTTTATGAACACTGAAGCTTTCTTT

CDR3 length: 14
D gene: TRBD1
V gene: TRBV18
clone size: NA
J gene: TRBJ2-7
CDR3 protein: CASSPPPGGNEQYF
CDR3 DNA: TGTGCCAGCTCACCACCGCCAGGGGGAAATGAGCAGTACTTC

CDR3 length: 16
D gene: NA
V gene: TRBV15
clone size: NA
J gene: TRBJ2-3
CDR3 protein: CATSRDQAGYTDTQYF
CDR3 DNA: TGTGCCACCAGCAGAGATCAGGCGGGATACACAGATACGCAGTATTTT